These 4 T cell receptor beta chains share one sample of origin, sequenced in a study of radiation and T cells in renal cell carcinoma. Time point described: baseline pretreatment blood. Treatment specified: 15 Gy SBRT to primary tumor, nephrectomy 4 weeks later. This table comes from immunoSEQ multiplex PCR, and its TCRdb copy is limited to in-frame clones, with some not included. The data show more than 140,000 clones, 83% seen once. This material consisted of blood, taken from a patient whose treatment included radiotherapy and nephrectomy. The receptor set was obtained from a woman aged 45-60 years with renal cell carcinoma.

The chain employs TRBV2 and TRBJ1-5; D gene uncertain. The germline CDR1 and CDR2 sequences are SNHLY and FYNNEI. This CDR3 region has 14 residues. V lost 6 bases and J 9 bases, leaving 18 bases between the germline ends. CDR3 sequence: CASSQTGQLTPQHF. CDR3 nucleotides: TGTGCCAGCAGCCAGACCGGTCAACTTACGCCCCAGCATTTT.

The rearrangement links TRBV4-3 to TRBJ1-3, with a tentative D call TRBD1 (6 bases). This CDR3 spans 17 amino acids. The ends were cut back, 0 bases at V and 0 bases at J, with 12 bases in the middle. CDR1 LGHNA and CDR2 YSLEER come from the germline V gene. Written as DNA, the CDR3 is TGCGCCAGCAGCCAAGAACCAACAGGGAGCTCTGGAAACACCATATATTTT. Translated: CASSQEPTGSSGNTIYF.

In this sample, this clone turned up once. The chain links TRBV4-1 to TRBJ2-2; D is unresolved. Germline lookup yields CDR1 MGHRA and CDR2 YSYEKL. The CDR3 has 19 amino acids. The germline V and J ends were trimmed by 0 bases and 0 bases, with 17 bases remaining between them. The CDR3 DNA is TGCGCCAGCAGCCAAGAGGGCGGCCGAACGAAGACGAACACCGGGGAGCTGTTTTTT. Its translation is CASSQEGGRTKTNTGELFF.

The rearrangement joins TRBV28 to TRBJ2-2; D unresolved. This CDR3 is 14 amino acids long. V gave up 5 bases and J gave up 7 bases, with 14 bases separating them. Germline loops: CDR1 MDHEN, CDR2 SYDVKM. CDR3 sequence: CASSLGLGSGELFF. The CDR3 nucleotides read TGTGCCAGCAGTCTAGGGCTAGGAAGCGGGGAGCTGTTTTTT.